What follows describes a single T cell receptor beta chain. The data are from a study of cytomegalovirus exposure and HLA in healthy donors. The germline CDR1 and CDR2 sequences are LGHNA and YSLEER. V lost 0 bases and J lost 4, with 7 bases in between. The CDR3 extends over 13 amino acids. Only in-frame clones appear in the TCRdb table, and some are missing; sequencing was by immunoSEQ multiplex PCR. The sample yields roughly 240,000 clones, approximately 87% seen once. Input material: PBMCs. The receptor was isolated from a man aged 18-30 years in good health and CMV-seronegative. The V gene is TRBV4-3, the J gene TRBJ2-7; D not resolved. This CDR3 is CASSQDTAYEQYF. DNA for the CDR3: TGCGCCAGCAGCCAAGACACAGCTTACGAGCAGTACTTC.